These 10 T cell receptor beta chains were all obtained from the same sample, sequenced in a study of early T cells in non-severe SARS-CoV-2 infection. TCRdb fed the 5' RACE reads into MiXCR, producing one record per CDR3 protein. The sample comprises tens of thousands of distinct CDR3 sequences, around 9.3% of which are singletons, and around 8% rests with the top ten. The source material was whole blood, sampled at baseline. These TCRs come from an adult who was a healthcare worker with PCR-confirmed SARS-CoV-2 infection or an uninfected control (not recorded which).

V gene TRBV28 combines with J gene TRBJ2-4; no reliable D call. CDR3 size: 13 residues. The germline V gene encodes CDR1 MDHEN and CDR2 SYDVKM. V was shortened by 8 bases and J by 3 bases, with 11 bases between the two germline ends. The CDR3 is CASRTSFKNIQYF. CDR3 coding DNA: TGTGCCAGCCGAACAAGTTTCAAAAACATTCAGTACTTC.

There are a few counts of this clonotype. The genes are TRBV28 and TRBJ2-7, with D maybe TRBD1 (6 bases). V gave up 3 bases and J gave up 5 bases, with 17 bases separating them. This CDR3 has 15 residues. Germline V gene lookup returns CDR1 MDHEN and CDR2 SYDVKM. CDR3 protein: CASSFTSTGSHEQYF. Written as DNA, the CDR3 is TGTGCCAGCAGTTTTACATCCACAGGGAGCCACGAGCAGTACTTC.

The rearrangement links TRBV24-1 to TRBJ1-2, with D unclear. V was trimmed by 0 bases and J by 14 bases, leaving 12 bases between them. The CDR3 has 12 residues. Germline loops: CDR1 KGHDR, CDR2 SFDVKD. CDR3 loop: CATSDLFRRWTF. Written as DNA, the CDR3 is TGTGCCACCAGTGATTTGTTCCGGCGCTGGACCTTC.

This clonotype was seen a few times. The genes are TRBV27 and TRBJ2-4; 9 positions match TRBD1. The CDR3 runs 18 residues. J was trimmed by 0 bases and V by 5 bases; bases with no gene match: 11. Germline V CDR1 and CDR2: MNHEY, SMNVEV (reference sequence). The CDR3 loop reads CASSPDRGGVLAKNIQYF. The CDR3 DNA sequence: TGTGCCAGCAGTCCGGACAGGGGAGGGGTACTAGCCAAAAACATTCAGTACTTC.

The chain recombines TRBV11-2 with TRBJ2-3; D is ambiguous. Germline V lookup: CDR1 SGHAT, CDR2 FQNNGV. V was trimmed by 3 bases and J by 5 bases, leaving 9 bases between them. This CDR3 contains 13 residues. The CDR3 reads CASSLSYIDTQYF. CDR3 DNA: TGTGCCAGCAGCTTGTCGTATATAGATACGCAGTATTTT. Supplemented by reference TRBV11-2 and TRBJ2-3, the full variable domain reads EAGVAQSPRYKIIEKRQSVAFWCNPISGHATLYWYQQILGQGPKLLIQFQNNGVVDDSQLPKDRFSAERLKGVDSTLKIQPAKLEDSAVYLCASSLSYIDTQYFGPGTRLTVL.

The chain carries TRBV7-6 and TRBJ1-1, with D maybe TRBD1 (5 bases). Trimming took 1 base from V and 6 from J, leaving 12 bases between them. This CDR3 contains 14 residues. Germline assignment: CDR1 SGHVS and CDR2 FNYEAQ. Here the CDR3 DNA reads TGTGCCAGCAGCTTAGGCTCGGGGGGGTCTGAAGCTTTCTTT. Its translation is CASSLGSGGSEAFF.

This clonotype was counted between two and nine times. This chain joins TRBV9 and TRBJ1-5; D is possibly TRBD1 (5 bases). V lost 3 bases and J 0 bases, leaving 7 bases between the germline ends. Germline V gene sequence: CDR1 SGDLS, CDR2 YYNGEE. There are 14 residues in the CDR3. CDR3 residues: CASSEQDSNQPQHF. The CDR3 DNA reads as TGTGCCAGCAGCGAACAGGATAGCAATCAGCCCCAGCATTTT. Based on the CDR3 plus reference TRBV9 and TRBJ1-5, the full variable domain is DSGVTQTPKHLITATGQRVTLRCSPRSGDLSVYWYQQSLDQGLQFLIQYYNGEERAKGNILERFSAQQFPDLHSELNLSSLELGDSALYFCASSEQDSNQPQHFGDGTRLSIL.

The chain links TRBV28 to TRBJ2-3, with 8 bases identical to TRBD2. V dropped 5 bases and J dropped 5; count of bases not matched to a gene: 6. Germline V lookup: CDR1 MDHEN, CDR2 SYDVKM. The CDR3 is made up of 14 amino acids. The CDR3 spells CASSPSGRGDTQYF. The CDR3 coding sequence is TGTGCCAGCAGTCCCAGCGGGAGAGGAGATACGCAGTATTTT. Filled out from reference TRBV28 and TRBJ2-3, the complete variable domain reads DVKVTQSSRYLVKRTGEKVFLECVQDMDHENMFWYRQDPGLGLRLIYFSYDVKMKEKGDIPEGYSVSREKKERFSLILESASTNQTSMYLCASSPSGRGDTQYFGPGTRLTVL.

In the case of this clonotype: One end of the junction does not line up with germline, which may come from a read error. The rearrangement links TRBV18 to TRBJ1-3; D is perhaps TRBD1 (6 bases). Per the germline V gene, CDR1 is KGHSH and CDR2 is LQKENI. The CDR3 is 15 amino acids. The DNA of the CDR3 is TGTGCCAGCTCTCCACAGGGAGGAACTGGAAACACCATATATTTT. Translated: CASSPQGGTGNTIYF.

This clonotype was detected once. The V call is TRBV7-2, the J call TRBJ2-7, with D perhaps TRBD2 (6 bases). This CDR3 spans 14 amino acids. Looked up from germline, CDR1 is SGHTA and CDR2 is FQGNSA. The V and J ends lost 5 bases and 0 bases respectively, with 11 bases between them. CDR3 sequence (DNA): TGTGCCAGCAGCATAGGAGGGAGCTCCTACGAGCAGTACTTC. It specifies CASSIGGSSYEQYF.